This TCR beta chain emerged from a study of blood T cell repertoires in COVID-19. The wider study: The study drew acute and convalescent COVID-19 samples from the United States, Italy and Spain. The cDNA or gDNA used as material had been derived from T cells, B-cell-depleted T cells, or PBMCs.

Between the trimmed V and J ends, which lost 3 bases and 5 bases, there was a span of 10 bases. Germline lookup yields CDR1 SGDLS and CDR2 YYNGEE. The CDR3 is 13 amino acids. Produced via immunoSEQ multiplex PCR; TCRdb's table is partial and in-frame only. The table has about 130,000 clones, 90% seen once; the top ten hold around 3.8%. The chain employs TRBV9 and TRBJ2-3; D unclear. The sequenced sample was peripheral blood. This TCR came from a man aged 50 or older with active COVID-19. The chain's CDR3 is CASSGHTGDTQYF. For the CDR3, the DNA is TGTGCCAGCAGCGGCCACACGGGAGATACGCAGTATTTT.